This paragraph reports one T cell receptor (beta chain). The table lists this clonotype with many counts. Its antigen is still unknown. No much larger clone exists at a distance of one base, and base qualities are not known. This specimen belongs to a study of T cell repertoires in cytomegalovirus infection (dated by TCRdb to between 2018 and 2021). Looking at the study overall: Because public TCR beta signatures pointed to carriage of CMV infection together with the matching HLA type, the HLA type of each donor mattered for the analysis. Overall study results and their limits: The ex vivo response was dominated by HLA-C-restricted CMV-specific TCR beta clonotypes, and the single most frequent clonotype in two of eight donors was supplied by these HLA-C-restricted clonotypes. In both this cohort and an independent roughly 330-donor cohort, the cumulative frequency of public TCR beta family members distinguished carriers of CMV infection plus the relevant HLA type.

Sequencing was performed on an Illumina HiSeq 1500. Using fastp at Q25 and MiXCR, TCRdb reprocessed the public reads and kept productive beta chains. Each entry merges the rows of one CDR3 protein and shows their most common DNA and genes. For this sample the table gives a few hundred thousand distinct CDR3 sequences, of which approximately 8.3% were detected only once. Roughly 15% of the sample goes to the ten largest clones. V ends up 6 bases short and J 5 bases short, with an unmatched junction base count of 8. Spanning cysteine to phenylalanine, the CDR3 consists of 15 amino acids. Only the CDR3 region is kept as DNA, spanning 45 bases read in frame from base 1. In the germline V gene, CDR1 corresponds to MDHEN and CDR2 to SYDVKM.

Sequencing was performed on PBMCs. The chain is made from TRBV28 and TRBJ2-7; 12 bases in between match TRBD1. The TCR was taken from a human donor in good health (CMV status not recorded). Some clones in this sample may be carry-over from other donors' samples. The CDR3 has the sequence CASRPGGTGGHEQYF. The DNA reads TGTGCCAGCAGGCCTGGCGGGACAGGGGGCCACGAGCAGTACTTC.